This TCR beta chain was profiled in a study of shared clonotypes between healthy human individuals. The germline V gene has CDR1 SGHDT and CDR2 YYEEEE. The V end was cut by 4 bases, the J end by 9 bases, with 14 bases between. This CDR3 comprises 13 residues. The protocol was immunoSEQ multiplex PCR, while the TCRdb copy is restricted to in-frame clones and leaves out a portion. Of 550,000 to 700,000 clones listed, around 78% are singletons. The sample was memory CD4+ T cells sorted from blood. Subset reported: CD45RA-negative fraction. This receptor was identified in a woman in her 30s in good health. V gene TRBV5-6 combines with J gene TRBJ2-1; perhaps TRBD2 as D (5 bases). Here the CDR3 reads CASSKLVRSEQFF. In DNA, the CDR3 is TGTGCCAGCAGCAAACTAGTTAGGAGTGAGCAGTTCTTC.